This T cell receptor (beta chain) was found in a study of blood T cell repertoires in COVID-19. Study details: COVID-19 samples, acute and convalescent, were from the United States, Italy and Spain. Sources were T cells, B-cell-depleted T cells, or PBMCs; the material itself was cDNA or gDNA.

In the study's own analysis: By means of reference gene primer amplification, nucleated cell counts were estimated. The data were produced by immunoSEQ multiplex PCR, yet TCRdb's version contains in-frame clones alone and is incomplete. The DNA was the basis for D and trimming; V, J and clone size are from that table. In the table there are about 98,000 clones, around 82% of which are singletons. This clonotype was obtained from a man between 65 and 85 years old with active or convalescent COVID-19. Sequencing input: peripheral blood.

As DNA, the CDR3 is TGCGCCAGCAGCTCCCGCGGCGGAGGATCCTATAATTCACCCCTCCACTTT. Translation gives CASSSRGGGSYNSPLHF. The rearrangement links TRBV5-1 to TRBJ1-6; D is unclear. The CDR3 covers 17 residues. Germline lookup yields CDR1 SGHRS and CDR2 YFSETQ. V was trimmed by 3 bases and J by 1 base, leaving 14 bases between them.